The 14 T cell receptor beta chains in this list originate from one sample, sequenced in a study of cytomegalovirus exposure and HLA in healthy donors. Primers included in the PCR were 60 Vbeta and 13 Jbeta primers. TCRdb keeps only in-frame clones here, not all; method: immunoSEQ multiplex PCR. The data contain 130,000 to 150,000 clones, about 79% of them seen just once; the ten biggest clones take up about 1.7%. Sequenced material: PBMCs. These receptors came from a woman aged 25 to 39 in good health and CMV-seronegative.

The CDR3 DNA sequence: TGTGCCAGCAGTTTCCGACGGACAGGCAATCAGCCCCAGCATTTT. Protein: CASSFRRTGNQPQHF. V is TRBV6-5 and J is TRBJ1-5, with D maybe TRBD1 (6 bases). The V gene lost 4 bases and the J gene lost 2 bases, with 12 bases spanning the gap. The germline CDR1 and CDR2 sequences are MNHEY and SVGAGI. There are 15 residues in the CDR3.

The chain joins TRBV5-4 to TRBJ2-6, with 8 bases that match TRBD1. This CDR3 is built from 17 residues. Trimming removed 4 bases from V and 2 bases from J; junction bases left unmatched: 8. The V gene's germline CDR1 is SGHNT and CDR2 YYREEE (reference sequence). The CDR3 DNA reads TGTGCCAGCAGCAGAGGACAGGGAGGTACTGGGGCCAACGTCCTGACTTTC. This sequence encodes CASSRGQGGTGANVLTF.

This chain connects TRBV7-2 to TRBJ1-4; D call uncertain. From germline, CDR1 is SGHTA and CDR2 FQGNSA. Trimming pared 1 base from V and 14 bases from J, leaving 17 bases between. The CDR3 sequence is 14 residues long. This chain's CDR3 is CASSLGYSSETLFF. Here the CDR3 DNA reads TGTGCCAGCAGCTTAGGCTATAGCTCAGAAACGCTGTTTTTT.

The chain employs TRBV11-2 and TRBJ2-7; D call uncertain. CDR3 length: 14 amino acids. Germline-derived CDR1 and CDR2 are SGHAT and FQNNGV. Trimming removed 5 bases at V and 4 bases at J, with 15 bases between. In DNA form, the CDR3 reads TGTGCCAGCAGCCCGGCGGCCATTCGGTACGAGCAGTACTTC. This sequence encodes CASSPAAIRYEQYF.

This chain links TRBV5-1 with TRBJ1-1; unclear D gene. The V gene lost 0 bases and the J gene lost 7 bases, with 7 bases spanning the gap. Germline V gene sequence: CDR1 SGHRS, CDR2 YFSETQ. The CDR3 extends over 12 amino acids. This chain's CDR3 is CASSLDGSEAFF. The CDR3 nucleotides read TGCGCCAGCAGCTTGGATGGGAGTGAAGCTTTCTTT. The complete variable domain, with remaining parts taken from reference TRBV5-1 and TRBJ1-1, reads KAGVTQTPRYLIKTRGQQVTLSCSPISGHRSVSWYQQTPGQGLQFLFEYFSETQRNKGNFPGRFSGRQFSNSRSEMNVSTLELGDSALYLCASSLDGSEAFFGQGTRLTVV.

The chain carries TRBV6-6 and TRBJ1-1; D is uncertain. CDR3 length: 14 residues. Germline V gene data show CDR1 as MNHNY and CDR2 as SVGAGI (reference sequence). The V end was cut by 4 bases, the J end by 5 bases, with 14 bases between. CDR3 loop: CASSLAGLETEAFF. CDR3 DNA: TGTGCCAGCAGTTTGGCAGGCTTAGAGACTGAAGCTTTCTTT.

The chain uses TRBV7-2 and TRBJ1-3, with a possible D match to TRBD1 (5 bases). Trimming stripped 5 bases from V and 8 bases from J, with 16 bases between. The CDR3 spans 14 residues. Germline V lookup: CDR1 SGHTA, CDR2 FQGNSA. CDR3 in DNA: TGTGCCAGCAGCCCGGGCAGGGTAAAGGACACCATATATTTT. Protein: CASSPGRVKDTIYF.

This clone was counted a single time. The rearrangement uses TRBV4-2 and TRBJ1-1; 7 bases line up with TRBD1. The CDR3 runs 15 residues. Germline V CDR1 and CDR2: LGHNA, YNFKEQ. V was clipped by 1 base and J by 10 bases; unmatched bases: 12. Here the CDR3 DNA reads TGTGCCAGCAGCCAAGTCCCGGGACAGCGAGGAGTAGCTTTCTTT. This gives the protein CASSQVPGQRGVAFF.

The genes are TRBV2 and TRBJ1-5; 8 positions agree with TRBD1. Losses at the gene ends were 5 bases for V and 3 bases for J; bases not matched to a gene: 6. Germline V gene lookup returns CDR1 SNHLY and CDR2 FYNNEI. This CDR3 comprises 15 residues. In DNA, the CDR3 is TGTGCCAGCAGTAGGGGACAGGCGGCCAATCAGCCCCAGCATTTT. It translates to CASSRGQAANQPQHF.

The chain couples TRBV10-3 to TRBJ2-7; 7 nucleotides align to TRBD2. Germline V gives CDR1 ENHRY, CDR2 SYGVKD. V lost 4 bases to trimming and J lost 2 bases; unmatched junction nucleotides: 2. This CDR3 is 13 amino acids long. CDR3 in DNA: TGTGCCATCAGTGGCGCGGGGGCCTACGAGCAGTACTTC. Its protein is CAISGAGAYEQYF.

V gene TRBV2 combines with J gene TRBJ1-6; D perhaps matches TRBD1 (5 bases). Germline loops: CDR1 SNHLY, CDR2 FYNNEI. This CDR3 has 11 amino acids. V was cut by 3 bases and J by 17 bases, with 11 bases left in between. Here the CDR3 reads CASSDRAGVHF. The CDR3 DNA is TGTGCCAGCAGTGACAGGGCCGGCGTCCACTTT.

V usage is TRBV6-6 and J usage is TRBJ2-7; 10 bases agree with TRBD1. From germline, CDR1 is MNHNY and CDR2 SVGAGI (reference sequence). J gave up 4 bases and V 5 bases, and 5 bases lay outside the gene matches. CDR3 length: 14 residues. CDR3 DNA: TGTGCCAGCAGTAGCGACAGGGGGCAATACGAGCAGTACTTC. Protein sequence: CASSSDRGQYEQYF.

The V and J genes are TRBV28 and TRBJ1-2; perhaps TRBD1 as D (5 bases). The CDR3 sequence is 13 residues long. V gave up 4 bases and J gave up 2 bases, with 8 bases separating them. Germline CDR1 is MDHEN and CDR2 is SYDVKM. CDR3 loop: CASSYRGNYGYTF. The CDR3 region has the DNA TGTGCCAGCAGTTACCGGGGGAACTATGGCTACACCTTC.

This sequence joins TRBV27 and TRBJ2-1; D is perhaps TRBD2 (6 bases). Trimming stripped 6 bases from V and 0 bases from J, with 9 bases between. Per germline, CDR1 MNHEY and CDR2 SMNVEV (reference sequence). There are 14 residues in the CDR3. This CDR3 is CASREGISYNEQFF. The CDR3 region has the DNA TGTGCCAGCAGGGAGGGGATCTCCTACAATGAGCAGTTCTTC.